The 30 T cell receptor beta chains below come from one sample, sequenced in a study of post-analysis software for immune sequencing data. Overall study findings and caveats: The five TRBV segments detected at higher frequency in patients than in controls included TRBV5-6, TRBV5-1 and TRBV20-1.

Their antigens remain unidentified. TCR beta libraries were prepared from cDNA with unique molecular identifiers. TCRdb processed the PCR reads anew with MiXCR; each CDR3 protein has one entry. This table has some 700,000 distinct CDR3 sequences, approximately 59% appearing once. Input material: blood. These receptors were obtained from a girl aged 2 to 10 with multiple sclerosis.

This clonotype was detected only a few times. In DNA, the CDR3 is TGTGCCAGCAGCCGGACACTCTACAATGAGCAGTTCTTC. Protein product: CASSRTLYNEQFF. This chain connects TRBV12-3 or TRBV12-4 to TRBJ2-1, with a possible D match to TRBD1 (5 bases). The V and J ends lost 6 bases and 3 bases respectively, with 9 bases between them. CDR3 length: 13 amino acids.

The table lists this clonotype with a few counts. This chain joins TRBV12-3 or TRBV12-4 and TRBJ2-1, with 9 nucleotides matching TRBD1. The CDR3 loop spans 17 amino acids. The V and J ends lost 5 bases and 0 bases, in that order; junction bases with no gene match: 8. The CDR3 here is CASSLPTGGFSYNEQFF. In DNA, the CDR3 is TGTGCCAGCAGTCTACCGACAGGGGGATTCTCCTACAATGAGCAGTTCTTC.

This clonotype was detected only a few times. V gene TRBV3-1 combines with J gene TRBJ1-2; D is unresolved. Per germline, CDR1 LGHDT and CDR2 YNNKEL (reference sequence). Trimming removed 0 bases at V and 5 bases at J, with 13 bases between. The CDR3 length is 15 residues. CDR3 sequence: CASSQEILKSYGYTF. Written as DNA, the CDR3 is TGTGCCAGCAGCCAAGAGATTCTTAAGTCGTATGGCTACACCTTC.

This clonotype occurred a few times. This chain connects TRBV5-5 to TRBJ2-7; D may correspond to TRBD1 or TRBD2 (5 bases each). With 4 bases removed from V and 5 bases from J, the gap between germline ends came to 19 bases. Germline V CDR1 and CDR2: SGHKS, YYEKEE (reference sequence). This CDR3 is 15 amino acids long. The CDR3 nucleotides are TGTGCCAGCAGCCCGAACGGGGCCTTCGGACACGAGCAGTACTTC. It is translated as CASSPNGAFGHEQYF.

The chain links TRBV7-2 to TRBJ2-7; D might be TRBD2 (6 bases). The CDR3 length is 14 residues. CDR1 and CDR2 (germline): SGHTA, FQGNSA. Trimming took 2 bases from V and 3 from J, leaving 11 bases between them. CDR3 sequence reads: CASSLSGDFYEQYF. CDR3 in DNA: TGTGCCAGCAGCTTAAGTGGGGACTTCTACGAGCAGTACTTC.

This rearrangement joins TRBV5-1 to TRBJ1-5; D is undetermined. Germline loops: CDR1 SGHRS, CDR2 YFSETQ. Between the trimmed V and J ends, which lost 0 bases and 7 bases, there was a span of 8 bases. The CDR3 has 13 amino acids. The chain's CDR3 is CASSLAGSQPQHF. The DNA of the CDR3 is TGCGCCAGCAGCTTGGCGGGGTCACAGCCCCAGCATTTT.

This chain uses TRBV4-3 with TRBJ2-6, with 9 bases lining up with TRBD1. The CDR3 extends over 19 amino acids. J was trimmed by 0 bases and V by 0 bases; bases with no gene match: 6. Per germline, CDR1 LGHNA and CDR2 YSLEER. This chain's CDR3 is CASSQDWGQGLSGANVLTF. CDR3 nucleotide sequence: TGCGCCAGCAGCCAAGATTGGGGACAGGGTCTCTCTGGGGCCAACGTCCTGACTTTC.

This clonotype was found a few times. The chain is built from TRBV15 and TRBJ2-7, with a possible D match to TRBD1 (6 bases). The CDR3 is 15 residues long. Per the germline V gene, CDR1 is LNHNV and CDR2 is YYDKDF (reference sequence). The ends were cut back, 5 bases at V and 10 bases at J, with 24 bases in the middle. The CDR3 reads CATSPAGRGKGIQYF. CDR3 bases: TGTGCCACCAGCCCCGCGGGTAGGGGGAAGGGGATTCAGTACTTC. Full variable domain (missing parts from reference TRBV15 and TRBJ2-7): DAMVIQNPRYQVTQFGKPVTLSCSQTLNHNVMYWYQQKSSQAPKLLFHYYDKDFNNEADTPDNFQSRRPNTSFCFLDIRSPGLGDTAMYLCATSPAGRGKGIQYFGPGTRLTVT.

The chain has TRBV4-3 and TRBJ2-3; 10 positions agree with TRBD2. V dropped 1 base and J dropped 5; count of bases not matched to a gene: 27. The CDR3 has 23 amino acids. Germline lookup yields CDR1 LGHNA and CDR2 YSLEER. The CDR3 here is CASSQGLPSDRGYGAGGEDTQYF. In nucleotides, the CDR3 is TGCGCCAGCAGCCAAGGTCTACCCTCCGACCGAGGCTATGGAGCGGGGGGGGAAGATACGCAGTATTTT.

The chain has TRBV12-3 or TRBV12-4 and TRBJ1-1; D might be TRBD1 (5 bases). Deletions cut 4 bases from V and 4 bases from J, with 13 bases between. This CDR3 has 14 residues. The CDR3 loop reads CASSSGRMGTEAFF. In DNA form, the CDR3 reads TGTGCCAGCAGTTCAGGGAGAATGGGCACTGAAGCTTTCTTT.

CDR3 residues: CASRHRDRGVQETQYF. CDR3 nucleotides: TGTGCCAGCAGGCACCGGGACAGGGGCGTCCAAGAGACCCAGTACTTC. The V and J genes are TRBV6-5 and TRBJ2-5; the match to TRBD1 covers 10 bases. CDR1 is MNHEY and CDR2 is SVGAGI in the germline V gene. There are 16 residues in the CDR3. The junction had 8 bases not matched to a gene; V was cut back by 6 bases and J by 1 base.

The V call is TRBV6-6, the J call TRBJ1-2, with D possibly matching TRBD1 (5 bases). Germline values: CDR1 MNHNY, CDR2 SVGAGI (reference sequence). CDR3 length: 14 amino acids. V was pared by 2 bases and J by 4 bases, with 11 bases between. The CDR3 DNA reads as TGTGCCAGCAGTTACCCACAGGAGGGCTATGGCTACACCTTC. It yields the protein CASSYPQEGYGYTF.

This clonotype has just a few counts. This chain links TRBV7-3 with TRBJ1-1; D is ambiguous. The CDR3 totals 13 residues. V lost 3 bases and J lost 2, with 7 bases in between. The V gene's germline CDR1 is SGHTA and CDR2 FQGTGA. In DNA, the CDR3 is TGTGCCAGCAGCTTGAGCATCAACACTGAAGCTTTCTTT. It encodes CASSLSINTEAFF.

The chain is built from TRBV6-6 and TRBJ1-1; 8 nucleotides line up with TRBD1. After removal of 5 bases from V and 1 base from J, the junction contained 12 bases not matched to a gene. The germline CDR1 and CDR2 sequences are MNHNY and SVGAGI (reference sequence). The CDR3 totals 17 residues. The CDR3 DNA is TGTGCCAGCAGTCAATACCCCGGACAGGGTGGGAACACTGAAGCTTTCTTT. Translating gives CASSQYPGQGGNTEAFF.

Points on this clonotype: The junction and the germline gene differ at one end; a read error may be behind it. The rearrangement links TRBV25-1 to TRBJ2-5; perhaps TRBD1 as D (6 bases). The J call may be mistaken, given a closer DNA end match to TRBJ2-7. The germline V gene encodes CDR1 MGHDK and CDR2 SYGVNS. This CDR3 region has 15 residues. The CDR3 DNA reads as TGTGCTAGCAGTGAATTGGCCAGGGGATGCGACGAGCAGTACTTC. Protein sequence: CASSELARGCDEQYF.

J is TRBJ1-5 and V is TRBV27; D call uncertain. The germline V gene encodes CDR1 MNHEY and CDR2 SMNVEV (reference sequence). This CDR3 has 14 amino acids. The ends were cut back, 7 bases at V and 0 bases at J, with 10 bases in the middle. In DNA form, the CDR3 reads TGTGCCAGCACGCAGGCGGGTAGCAATCAGCCCCAGCATTTT. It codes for CASTQAGSNQPQHF.

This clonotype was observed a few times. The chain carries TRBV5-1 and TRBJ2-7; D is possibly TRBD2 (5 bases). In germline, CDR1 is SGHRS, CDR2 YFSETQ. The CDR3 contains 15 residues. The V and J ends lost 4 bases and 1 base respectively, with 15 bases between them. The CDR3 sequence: CASSAGGPLSYEQYF. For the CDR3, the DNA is TGCGCCAGCAGCGCCGGAGGACCCCTTTCCTACGAGCAGTACTTC.

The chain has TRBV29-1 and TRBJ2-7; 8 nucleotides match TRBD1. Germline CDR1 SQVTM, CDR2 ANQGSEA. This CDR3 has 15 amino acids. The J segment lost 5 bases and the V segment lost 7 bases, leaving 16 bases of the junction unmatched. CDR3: CSGRVPGTGGNEQYF. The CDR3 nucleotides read TGCAGCGGAAGGGTCCCCGGGACAGGCGGGAACGAGCAGTACTTC.

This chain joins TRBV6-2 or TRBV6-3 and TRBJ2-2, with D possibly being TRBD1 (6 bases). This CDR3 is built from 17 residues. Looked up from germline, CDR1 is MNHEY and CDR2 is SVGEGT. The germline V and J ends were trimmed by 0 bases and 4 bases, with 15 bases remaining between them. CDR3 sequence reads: CASSYSARGIGTGELFF. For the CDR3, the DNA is TGTGCCAGCAGTTACTCAGCCAGGGGTATCGGCACCGGGGAGCTGTTTTTT.

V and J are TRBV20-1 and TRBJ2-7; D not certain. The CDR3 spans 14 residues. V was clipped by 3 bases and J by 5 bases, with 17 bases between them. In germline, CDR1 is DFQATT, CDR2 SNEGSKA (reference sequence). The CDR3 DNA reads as TGCAGTGCTAGCGTAGGGCTTACCGTACACGAGCAGTACTTC. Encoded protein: CSASVGLTVHEQYF.

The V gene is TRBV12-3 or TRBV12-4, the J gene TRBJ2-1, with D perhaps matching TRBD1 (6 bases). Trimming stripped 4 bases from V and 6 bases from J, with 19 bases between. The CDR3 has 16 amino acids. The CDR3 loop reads CASSSHLGGVANEQFF. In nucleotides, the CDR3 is TGTGCCAGCAGTTCCCACTTAGGGGGAGTGGCCAATGAGCAGTTCTTC.

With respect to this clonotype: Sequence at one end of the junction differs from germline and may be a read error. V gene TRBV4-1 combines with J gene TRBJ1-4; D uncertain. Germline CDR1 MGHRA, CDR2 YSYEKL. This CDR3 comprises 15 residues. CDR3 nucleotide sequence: TGCGCCAGCAGCCAAGCGGAGTCGTTTAATGAAAAACGGTTTTTT. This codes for CASSQAESFNEKRFF.

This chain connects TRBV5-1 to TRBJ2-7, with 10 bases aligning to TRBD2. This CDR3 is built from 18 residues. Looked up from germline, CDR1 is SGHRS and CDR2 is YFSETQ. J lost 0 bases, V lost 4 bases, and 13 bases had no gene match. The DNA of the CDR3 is TGCGCCAGCAGCCCGGAGCCTTTAGCGGGAGGTTTCTCCTACGAGCAGTACTTC. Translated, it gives CASSPEPLAGGFSYEQYF.

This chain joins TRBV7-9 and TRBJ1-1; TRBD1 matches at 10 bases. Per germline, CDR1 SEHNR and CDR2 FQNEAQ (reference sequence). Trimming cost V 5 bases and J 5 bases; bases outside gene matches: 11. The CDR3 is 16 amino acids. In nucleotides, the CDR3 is TGTGCCAGCAGCCGCTCGGGACAGGGGCGCACTACTGAAGCTTTCTTT. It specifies CASSRSGQGRTTEAFF. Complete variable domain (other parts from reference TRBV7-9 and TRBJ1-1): DTGVSQNPRHKITKRGQNVTFRCDPISEHNRLYWYRQTLGQGPEFLTYFQNEAQLEKSRLLSDRFSAERPKGSFSTLEIQRTEQGDSAMYLCASSRSGQGRTTEAFFGQGTRLTVV.

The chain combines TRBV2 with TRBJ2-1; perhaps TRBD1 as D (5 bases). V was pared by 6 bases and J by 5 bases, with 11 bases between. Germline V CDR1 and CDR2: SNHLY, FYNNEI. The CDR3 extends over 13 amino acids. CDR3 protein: CASRTAFNNEQFF. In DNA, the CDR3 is TGTGCCAGCAGGACAGCTTTTAACAATGAGCAGTTCTTC.

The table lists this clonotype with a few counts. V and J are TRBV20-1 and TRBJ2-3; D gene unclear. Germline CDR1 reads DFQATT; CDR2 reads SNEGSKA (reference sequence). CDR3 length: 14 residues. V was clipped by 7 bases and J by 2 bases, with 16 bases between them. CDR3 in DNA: TGCAGTGTGGCAGCGCAGAGTCCCACAGATACGCAGTATTTT. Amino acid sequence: CSVAAQSPTDTQYF.

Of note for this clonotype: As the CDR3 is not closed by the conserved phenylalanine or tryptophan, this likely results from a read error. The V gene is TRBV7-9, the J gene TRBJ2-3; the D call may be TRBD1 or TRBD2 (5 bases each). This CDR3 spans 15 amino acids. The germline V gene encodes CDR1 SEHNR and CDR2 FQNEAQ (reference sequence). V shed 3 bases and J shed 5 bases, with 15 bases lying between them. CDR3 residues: CASSLRGPGEDTQYL. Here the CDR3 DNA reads TGTGCCAGCAGCTTGAGGGGACCCGGGGAAGATACGCAGTATTTG.

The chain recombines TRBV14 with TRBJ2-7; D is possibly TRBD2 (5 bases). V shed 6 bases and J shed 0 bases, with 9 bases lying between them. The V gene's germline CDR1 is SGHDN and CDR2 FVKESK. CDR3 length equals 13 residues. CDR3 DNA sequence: TGTGCCAGCAGTACAGCGGTCTCCTACGAGCAGTACTTC. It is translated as CASSTAVSYEQYF.

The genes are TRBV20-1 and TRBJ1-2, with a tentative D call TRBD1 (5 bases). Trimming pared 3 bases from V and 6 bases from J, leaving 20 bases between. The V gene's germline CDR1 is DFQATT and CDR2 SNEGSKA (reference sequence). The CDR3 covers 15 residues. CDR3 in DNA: TGCAGTGCTAGTTCCCAGGGCCGGGGAGGGGATGGCTACACCTTC. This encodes CSASSQGRGGDGYTF.

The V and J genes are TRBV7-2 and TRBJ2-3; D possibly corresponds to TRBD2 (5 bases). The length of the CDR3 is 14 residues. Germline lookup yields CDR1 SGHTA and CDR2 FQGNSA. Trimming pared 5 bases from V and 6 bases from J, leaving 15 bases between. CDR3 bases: TGTGCCAGCAGCGTAATCACGGGGTTTGATACGCAGTATTTT. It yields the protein CASSVITGFDTQYF.